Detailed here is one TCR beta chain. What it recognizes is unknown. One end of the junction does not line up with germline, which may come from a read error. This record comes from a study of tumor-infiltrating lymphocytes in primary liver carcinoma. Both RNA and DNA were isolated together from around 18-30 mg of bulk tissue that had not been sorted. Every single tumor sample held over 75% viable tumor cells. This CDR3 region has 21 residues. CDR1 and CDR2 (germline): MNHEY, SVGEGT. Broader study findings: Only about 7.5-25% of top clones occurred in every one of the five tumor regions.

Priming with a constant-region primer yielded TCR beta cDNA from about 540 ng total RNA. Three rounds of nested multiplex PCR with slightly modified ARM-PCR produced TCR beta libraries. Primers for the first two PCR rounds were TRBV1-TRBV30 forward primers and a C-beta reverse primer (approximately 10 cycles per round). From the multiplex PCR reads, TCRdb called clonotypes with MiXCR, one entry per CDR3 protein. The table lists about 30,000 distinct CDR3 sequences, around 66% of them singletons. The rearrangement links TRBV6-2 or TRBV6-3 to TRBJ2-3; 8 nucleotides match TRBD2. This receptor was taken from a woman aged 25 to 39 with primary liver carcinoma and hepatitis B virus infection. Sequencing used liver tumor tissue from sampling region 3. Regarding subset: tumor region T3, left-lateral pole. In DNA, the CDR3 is TGTGCTAGCAGTCCATTGGGGACCGGCGGGGGGACGTCTTCCTCCACAGGTACGCAGTATTTT. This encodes CASSPLGTGGGTSSSTGTQYF.